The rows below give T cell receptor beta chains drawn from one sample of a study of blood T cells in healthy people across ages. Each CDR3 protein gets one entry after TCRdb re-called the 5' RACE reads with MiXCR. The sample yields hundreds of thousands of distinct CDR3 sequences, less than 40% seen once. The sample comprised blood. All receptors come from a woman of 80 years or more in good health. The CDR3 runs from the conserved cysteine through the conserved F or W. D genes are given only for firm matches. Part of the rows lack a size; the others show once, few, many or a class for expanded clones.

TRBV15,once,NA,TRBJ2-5,TGTGCCACCAGCAGACGGGACTTTCGGGAGACCCAGTACTTC,CATSRRDFRETQYF
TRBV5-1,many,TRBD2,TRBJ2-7,TGCGCCAGCAGCTTGGCCGGGGGGGCCAACGAGCAGTACTTC,CASSLAGGANEQYF
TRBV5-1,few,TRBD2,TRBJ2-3,TGCGCCGGCAGCTCCCTTCCGGGGGGGGACACAGATACGCAGTATTTT,CAGSSLPGGDTDTQYF
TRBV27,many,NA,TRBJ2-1,TGTGCCAGCAAAGGGGATCACAATGAGCAGTTCTTC,CASKGDHNEQFF
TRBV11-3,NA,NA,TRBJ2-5,TGCGCCAGCAGCCAAGATAGGAGGGGCAGCCGTACTCAGTACTTC,CASSQDRRGSRTQYF
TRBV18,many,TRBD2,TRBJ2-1,TGTGCCAGCTCGGCGACTAGCGGGTTCTACAATGAGCAGTTCTTC,CASSATSGFYNEQFF
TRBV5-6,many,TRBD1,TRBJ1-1,TGTGCCAGCAGCCGGACAGGGCTCACTGAAGCTTTCTTT,CASSRTGLTEAFF
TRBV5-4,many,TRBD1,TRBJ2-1,TGTGCCAGCAGCCCTGCGAACAGGGGGCTTTACAATGAGCAGTTCTTC,CASSPANRGLYNEQFF
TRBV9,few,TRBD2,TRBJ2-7,TGTGCCAGCAGCGTAGTAGCGGGGTCCTACAATGAGCAGTACTTC,CASSVVAGSYNEQYF
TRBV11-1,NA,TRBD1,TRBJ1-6,TGTGCCAGCAGCCGACGACAGGGGGCGAGTAATTCACCCCTCCACTTT,CASSRRQGASNSPLHF
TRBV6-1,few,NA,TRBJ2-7,TGTGCCAGCAGTGAATCCAGGGACGGGGGCTACGAGCAGTACTTC,CASSESRDGGYEQYF
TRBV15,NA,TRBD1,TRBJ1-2,TGTGCCACCAGCGGAACGAAGACAGGGCTCGGCTATGGCTACACCTTC,CATSGTKTGLGYGYTF
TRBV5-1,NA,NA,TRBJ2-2,TGCGCCAGCAGCTCTATAGTCACCGGGGAGCTGTTTTTT,CASSSIVTGELFF
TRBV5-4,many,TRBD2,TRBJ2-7,TGTGCCAGCAGCGCCCCGGGACTACTCCTAGAGCAGTACTTC,CASSAPGLLLEQYF
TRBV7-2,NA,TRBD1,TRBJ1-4,TGTGCCAGCAGCTTGTCCCGGGACAGGGTAGAAGCTAATGAAAAACTGTTTTTT,CASSLSRDRVEANEKLFF
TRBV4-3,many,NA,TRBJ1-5,TGCGCCAGCAGCCAAGATGAGGATAGCAATCAGCCCCAGCATTTT,CASSQDEDSNQPQHF
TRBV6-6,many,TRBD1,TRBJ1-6,TGTGCCAGCAGTTACTCGACAGGGAGGAATTCACCCCTCCACTTT,CASSYSTGRNSPLHF
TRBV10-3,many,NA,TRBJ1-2,TGTGCCATCAGTGAGGACCGGGGCTATGGCTACACCTTC,CAISEDRGYGYTF
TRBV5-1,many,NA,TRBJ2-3,TGCGCCAGCAGCTTGGCCGTACGGGGCCTGTCTAGCACAGATACGCAGTATTTT,CASSLAVRGLSSTDTQYF
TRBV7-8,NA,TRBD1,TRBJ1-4,TGTGCCAGCAGCCATGGGACAGGAAGGGAGAAAGGACTGTTTTTT,CASSHGTGREKGLFF
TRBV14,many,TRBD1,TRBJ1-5,TGTGCCAGCAGCCAGGGAAGAGGGGGGACAGACTTGGGCAATCAGCCCCAGCATTTT,CASSQGRGGTDLGNQPQHF
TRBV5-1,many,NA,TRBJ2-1,TGCGCCAGCAGCTTCCGACCCCAGGATGAGCAGTTCTTC,CASSFRPQDEQFF
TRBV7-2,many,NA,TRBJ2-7,TGTGCCAGCAGCTTAGCATCGGGGGTATCCTACGAGCAGTACTTC,CASSLASGVSYEQYF